This T cell receptor (beta chain) was identified in a study of prognosis after radiotherapy for stage I lung cancer. CDR3 length: 15 amino acids. The J segment lost 6 bases and the V segment lost 5 bases, leaving 10 bases of the junction unmatched. In germline, CDR1 is SGHVS, CDR2 FNYEAQ. Two-round multiplex PCR on genomic DNA was the method by which TCR beta CDR3 was amplified. The first round of PCR was done with primers that matched each TRBV and TRBJ gene. TCRdb re-derived calls from the multiplex PCR reads in MiXCR, one entry per CDR3 protein. The sample lists 12,000 or so distinct CDR3 sequences; under 45% were seen once.

The V gene is TRBV7-6, the J gene TRBJ1-2, with 9 bases lining up with TRBD1. This receptor was obtained from a donor over 45 with non-small cell lung cancer. The sample in question was PBMCs, obtained before or after stereotactic body radiation therapy (not recorded which). In DNA, the CDR3 is TGTGCCAGCAGCCTCCCCGGGACAGGGATTGATGGCTACACCTTC. This gives the protein CASSLPGTGIDGYTF.